The clone carrying this T cell receptor beta chain was picked up a small number of times. Its antigen is as yet unknown. This specimen belongs to a study of T cells after yellow fever vaccination. Study observations and caveats: CD4 and CD8 compartments shared a small share of clonotypes, likely from convergent recombination. Though it reached lower strength, the secondary response hit its peak faster, day 5 versus 15. FACS-sorted repertoires could harbor abundant contaminating bulk-population clonotypes.

This CDR3 region has 21 residues. The V gene's germline CDR1 is SGHNT and CDR2 YENEEA. The ends lost 4 bases at V and 2 bases at J; junction bases unmatched: 12. Template switching with 5'RACE generated the TCR cDNA and added a universal primer site and UMIs. Each CDR3 protein gets one entry after TCRdb re-called the 5' RACE reads with MiXCR. The sample lists 360,000 or so distinct CDR3 sequences; around 10% were seen once. The TCR comes from a man younger than 35 who received the YFV17D yellow fever vaccine. The J gene is TRBJ2-6, the V gene TRBV11-3; the match to TRBD2 covers 15 bases. The source material was PBMCs, sampled on the day of the first yellow fever vaccination. The CDR3 loop is CASSSTLGLAGGITGANVLTF. CDR3 in DNA: TGTGCCAGCAGCTCGACCTTGGGACTAGCGGGGGGAATCACTGGGGCCAACGTCCTGACTTTC.